This TCR beta chain was profiled in a study of graft-versus-host responses after intestinal transplantation. Turning to the study itself: All recipients got anti-thymocyte globulin induction, then tacrolimus and steroids for approximately 3 years.

Study-wide results and caveats: Early after transplant, HvG clones declined as circulating GvH clones peaked. Across patients carrying graft-donor T cell macrochimerism, allografts held high graft-versus-host to host-versus-graft clonal ratios. Among recipient marrow samples, GvH clones were found; some appeared first in ileum or blood.

This CDR3 contains 14 residues. V was shortened by 10 bases and J by 6 bases, with 18 bases between the two germline ends. Germline CDR1 SGHTA, CDR2 FQGTGA. Notes on this clone: The antigen remains unidentified.

The table came from immunoSEQ multiplex PCR; TCRdb's copy has only in-frame clones and leaves some out. The top ten hold 1.3% of the sample, which has more than 60,000 clones, 80% to 95% seen once. Here the sequenced sample was unstimulated CD8+ T cells sorted from spleen or lymph node cells, taken before intestinal transplant. The chain links TRBV7-3 to TRBJ2-2, with D perhaps TRBD2 (5 bases). The receptor's source is a human donor who received an intestinal transplant. The CDR3 loop is CAKPRVHGAGELFF. Here the CDR3 DNA reads TGTGCCAAACCGAGGGTGCATGGGGCCGGGGAGCTGTTTTTT.